Listed here is a single TCR beta chain. Antigen specificity is unknown. Every patient relapsed after autologous stem cell transplantation, and brentuximab vedotin exposure varied. Best outcomes ranged across complete response, partial response and progressive disease. This entry comes from a study of PD-1 blockade in classical Hodgkin lymphoma. Germline V CDR1 and CDR2: LNHDA, SQIVND (reference sequence). The CDR3 contains 13 residues. Germline trimming cut 9 bases from V and 3 bases from J; bases unmatched to any gene: 6. Study results and caveats: Significant TCR diversity gains by C4D1 occurred in CD4+ but not CD8+ cells. Healthy donors were reported to have higher baseline TCR diversity than newly diagnosed patients. Complete responders started with a diversity level that resembled newly diagnosed patients at baseline.

The protocol was immunoSEQ multiplex PCR, while the TCRdb copy is restricted to in-frame clones and leaves out a portion. The data hold 15,000 to 20,000 clones, with about 80% observed a single time. Sequenced here: peripheral blood mononuclear cells (PBMCs), sampled at baseline. This TCR came from a human donor with classical Hodgkin lymphoma. The J gene is TRBJ1-1, the V gene TRBV19; TRBD1 aligns across 8 bases. CDR3: CASRDRHYTEAFF. The CDR3 bases are TGTGCCAGCCGGGACAGGCACTACACTGAAGCTTTCTTT.